These 25 T cell receptor beta chains came from one sample sequenced in a study of T cells expressing NK-cell markers. TCRdb reprocessed the 5' RACE reads; each CDR3 protein has one entry and no DNA is given. The sample totals about 260,000 distinct CDR3 sequences. Sequenced sample: blood T cells: a sorted CD56 or NKG2C T cell subset, CD4+ or CD8+ T cells, or bulk PBMC T cells (not recorded which). The receptors were gathered from a woman aged 18 to 75 in good health.

The chain links TRBV18 to TRBJ1-6. This CDR3 comprises 16 residues. Per germline, CDR1 KGHSH and CDR2 LQKENI. The CDR3 loop reads CASSPDGSSYNSPLHF.

This sequence joins TRBV20-1 and TRBJ2-3; as DNA is missing, the TRBD1 call by TCRdb cannot be tested. Germline loops: CDR1 DFQATT, CDR2 SNEGSKA (reference sequence). The CDR3 consists of 13 residues. CDR3 sequence reads: CSARIGSSDTQYF.

The chain is built from TRBV25-1 and TRBJ1-3; TCRdb returns TRBD1, unconfirmable since there is no DNA. Germline V gene data show CDR1 as MGHDK and CDR2 as SYGVNS. The CDR3 sequence is 15 residues long. CDR3 region: CASSEYLSSGNTIYF.

V usage is TRBV4-2 and J usage is TRBJ2-1. The CDR3 length is 17 residues. The germline V gene encodes CDR1 LGHNA and CDR2 YNFKEQ. CDR3 amino acids: CASSQALSYGSYNEQFF.

The genes are TRBV20-1 and TRBJ1-1; TCRdb outputs TRBD1, but without DNA this stays unchecked. The CDR3 is made up of 12 amino acids. The germline V gene encodes CDR1 DFQATT and CDR2 SNEGSKA (reference sequence). This chain's CDR3 is CSAPRTGIEAFF.

The V gene is TRBV20-1, the J gene TRBJ2-1; TCRdb's D call of TRBD1 is untestable without DNA. Germline assignment: CDR1 DFQATT and CDR2 SNEGSKA (reference sequence). CDR3 length: 17 residues. CDR3 loop: CSASLIYPGTAGNEQFF.

The chain employs TRBV29-1 and TRBJ2-3; the TCRdb call, TRBD1, lacks DNA for checking. Per the germline V gene, CDR1 is SQVTM and CDR2 is ANQGSEA. The CDR3 consists of 16 residues. The CDR3 sequence is CSVERVAGIGTDTQYF.

The rearrangement joins TRBV18 to TRBJ1-1; TCRdb outputs TRBD1, but without DNA this stays unchecked. The CDR3 loop spans 12 amino acids. Germline assignment: CDR1 KGHSH and CDR2 LQKENI. CDR3 region: CASSPLPGQAFF.

The V call is TRBV2, the J call TRBJ2-7; checking the TCRdb D call of TRBD1 is not possible without DNA. Germline V gene lookup returns CDR1 SNHLY and CDR2 FYNNEI. This CDR3 has 13 residues. The CDR3 loop is CASNPGNLYEQYF.

The rearrangement joins TRBV20-1 to TRBJ1-2; absent DNA, TCRdb's TRBD1 call cannot be checked. Germline values: CDR1 DFQATT, CDR2 SNEGSKA (reference sequence). CDR3 size: 14 residues. The CDR3 is CSASPGASNYGYTF.

V is TRBV5-1 and J is TRBJ2-6; the TCRdb D gene call, TRBD1, has no DNA to confirm it. Germline V lookup: CDR1 SGHRS, CDR2 YFSETQ. The CDR3 is made up of 19 amino acids. CDR3 loop: CASSDERQGKWTGANVLTF.

The chain couples TRBV11-2 to TRBJ2-1. The CDR3 runs to 13 residues. CDR1 and CDR2 (germline): SGHAT, FQNNGV. The CDR3: CASSLTLYNEQFF.

The chain joins TRBV29-1 to TRBJ1-1; the TCRdb call, TRBD1, lacks DNA for checking. Germline assignment: CDR1 SQVTM and CDR2 ANQGSEA. The CDR3 length is 16 residues. The CDR3 protein is CSVEVTRAGVNTEAFF.

This chain links TRBV6-2 or TRBV6-3 with TRBJ2-1; the TCRdb D gene call, TRBD1, has no DNA to confirm it. The CDR3 totals 14 residues. CDR1 is MNHEY, CDR2 SVGEGT, per germline. This chain's CDR3 is CASMDRGTYNEQFF.

The J gene is TRBJ2-3, the V gene TRBV12-3 or TRBV12-4; TCRdb lists TRBD1, though no DNA is available to test this call. The CDR3 contains 15 residues. CDR3 in amino acids: CASSRDGIYTDTQYF.

This chain joins TRBV10-3 and TRBJ2-1; TCRdb's D call, TRBD1, is unchecked because there is no DNA. CDR3 length: 15 amino acids. Germline V gene data show CDR1 as ENHRY and CDR2 as SYGVKD. The CDR3: CAISDPGGHYNEQFF.

The chain couples TRBV7-3 to TRBJ2-2; TCRdb's assignment of TRBD1 cannot be checked, as there is no DNA. The CDR3 consists of 16 residues. CDR1 is SGHTA and CDR2 is FQGTGA in the germline V gene. The CDR3 here is CASSPRQGLNTGELFF.

The V call is TRBV12-3 or TRBV12-4, the J call TRBJ1-5. CDR3 length: 15 amino acids. The CDR3 sequence is CASRSRESGNQPQHF.

V usage is TRBV5-1 and J usage is TRBJ2-1; there is no DNA to check the TCRdb D call of TRBD1. The CDR3 sequence is 14 residues long. Germline loops: CDR1 SGHRS, CDR2 YFSETQ. CDR3 protein: CASSLYRGENEQFF.

CDR3 amino acids: CASTLERGKGTDTQYF. The V gene is TRBV12-3 or TRBV12-4, the J gene TRBJ2-3; TCRdb calls TRBD1, which cannot be checked without DNA. The CDR3 is 16 amino acids.

The chain carries TRBV19 and TRBJ2-2; lacking DNA, the TRBD1 call made by TCRdb goes unchecked. The CDR3 totals 18 residues. The germline CDR1 and CDR2 sequences are LNHDA and SQIVND (reference sequence). This CDR3 reads CASSSGPSGTGNTGELFF.

The chain uses TRBV15 and TRBJ2-6; lacking DNA, the TRBD2 call made by TCRdb goes unchecked. The CDR3 loop spans 15 amino acids. Germline CDR1 is LNHNV and CDR2 is YYDKDF (reference sequence). The chain's CDR3 is CATSRGGPGANVLTF. Based on the CDR3 plus reference TRBV15 and TRBJ2-6, the full variable domain is DAMVIQNPRYQVTQFGKPVTLSCSQTLNHNVMYWYQQKSSQAPKLLFHYYDKDFNNEADTPDNFQSRRPNTSFCFLDIRSPGLGDTAMYLCATSRGGPGANVLTFGAGSRLTVL.

This sequence joins TRBV28 and TRBJ2-7; with no DNA, the TCRdb D assignment of TRBD1 cannot be verified. In germline, CDR1 is MDHEN, CDR2 SYDVKM. The CDR3 totals 13 residues. Here the CDR3 reads CASYRDRGYEQYF.

This chain links TRBV12-3 or TRBV12-4 with TRBJ2-1; TCRdb's D call, TRBD1, is unchecked because there is no DNA. The CDR3 covers 17 residues. The chain's CDR3 is CASSLQIPSFQQGRGFF.

The chain recombines TRBV7-6 with TRBJ2-6; there is no DNA to check the TCRdb D call of TRBD1. The CDR3 has 19 residues. CDR1 and CDR2 from the germline V gene are SGHVS and FNYEAQ. The CDR3 spells CASSERYRGRYSGANVLTF.